This T cell receptor beta chain was documented in a study of blood T cell repertoires in COVID-19. Turning to the study itself: Whether acute or convalescent, the COVID-19 samples came from the United States, Italy and Spain.

This clone showed up just a few times. Produced via immunoSEQ multiplex PCR; TCRdb's table is partial and in-frame only. The sample shows under 300,000 clones, just under 85% of them seen only once. This TCR was recovered from a woman aged 55-70 years with active or convalescent COVID-19. The sequenced sample consisted of peripheral blood.

CDR3 protein: CASSANLDSYGYTF. The CDR3 DNA reads TGTGCCAGCAGCGCTAACCTCGACAGTTATGGCTACACCTTC. The V and J genes are TRBV5-4 and TRBJ1-2, with D perhaps TRBD1 (5 bases). Trimming pared 4 bases from V and 5 bases from J, leaving 15 bases between. The CDR3 runs 14 residues. The germline gives CDR1 SGHNT, CDR2 YYREEE (reference sequence).